This T cell receptor beta chain was sequenced during a study of PD-1 blockade in mismatch repair-deficient tumors. CDR1 and CDR2 from the germline V gene are SGHTA and FQGNSA. The V gene lost 3 bases and the J gene lost 1 base, with 19 bases spanning the gap. CDR3 length: 17 amino acids. Here immunoSEQ multiplex PCR was the method, and the copy in TCRdb shows in-frame clones only, minus some. The sample shows over 60,000 clones, about 91% of them seen only once. PCR or immunohistochemistry showed mismatch repair deficiency in every enrolled patient. TCR sequencing covered a few patients who responded to pembrolizumab. Study-wide results and caveats: Rapid post-treatment expansion, then contraction, generally preceding radiologic response, marked tumor-resident clones.

With respect to this clone: Its antigen remains unidentified. The sample carries other DNA sequences with the same CDR3.

The chain couples TRBV7-2 to TRBJ2-7; D remains ambiguous. The source was peripheral blood, collected 52 weeks after starting pembrolizumab. This TCR derives from an adult with mismatch repair-deficient cancer. As DNA, the CDR3 is TGTGCCAGCAGCTTTGTGGTGGAAATGGTCCGGTCCTACGAGCAGTACTTC. Translation: CASSFVVEMVRSYEQYF.